The T cell receptor (beta chain) under discussion was sequenced for a study of PD-1 blockade in classical Hodgkin lymphoma. On the study more broadly: On a schedule of every 2 weeks, patients received nivolumab 3 mg/kg intravenously. Study-wide results and limits: Diversity in CD4+ TCRs, unlike that measured in CD8+ TCRs, had risen significantly by C4D1.

Data came from immunoSEQ multiplex PCR; TCRdb stores just in-frame clones and leaves some out. In the table there are about 94,000 clones, approximately 94% of which are singletons. The time point was: cycle 4 day 1 (C4D1), after less than seven weeks of nivolumab. No patient escaped relapse after autologous stem cell transplantation, and brentuximab vedotin exposure varied. Best overall response was complete response, partial response or progressive disease in these relapsed/refractory classical Hodgkin lymphoma patients. As to this clone: Its antigen remains unidentified.

CDR3 length: 10 residues. V shed 8 bases and J shed 6 bases, with 7 bases lying between them. CDR1 is MDHEN and CDR2 is SYDVKM in the germline V gene. This receptor was obtained from a human donor with classical Hodgkin lymphoma. V is TRBV28 and J is TRBJ1-1; D gene unclear. The sample in question was peripheral blood mononuclear cells (PBMCs), obtained before the fourth cycle of nivolumab. The CDR3 sequence: CASSNAEAFF. DNA for the CDR3: TGTGCCAGCTCTAACGCTGAAGCTTTCTTT.